One and the same sample provided the 32 T cell receptor beta chains below, sequenced in a study of shared clonotypes between healthy human individuals. Using immunoSEQ multiplex PCR, the repertoire was profiled, and TCRdb retains in-frame clones only, with some absent. There are more than 1 million clones in the sample; around 78% occur only once, and under 0.6% lies in the top ten. Sequencing input: memory CD4+ T cells from PBMCs. Regarding subset: CD45RA-negative fraction. The receptors originated from a man aged 18 to 30 in good health. Some clones in this sample may be carry-over from other donors' samples.

The V call is TRBV10-2, the J call TRBJ1-5; 7 bases agree with TRBD1. Germline V lookup: CDR1 WSHSY, CDR2 SAAADI. The J segment lost 4 bases and the V segment lost 11 bases, leaving 8 bases of the junction unmatched. The CDR3 runs to 13 residues. The CDR3 sequence is CAVRDSFNQPQHF. The CDR3 region has the DNA TGCGCCGTAAGGGACAGCTTTAATCAGCCCCAGCATTTT.

The rearrangement joins TRBV5-1 to TRBJ1-3; 7 nucleotides match TRBD1. The length of the CDR3 is 15 residues. V was pared by 3 bases and J by 2 bases, with 5 bases of the junction left unmatched. Germline V gives CDR1 SGHRS, CDR2 YFSETQ. The CDR3 sequence: CASSSGQQTGNTIYF. As DNA, the CDR3 is TGCGCCAGCAGCTCGGGACAGCAGACTGGAAACACCATATATTTT.

This rearrangement joins TRBV5-1 to TRBJ2-2; unclear D gene. Germline V CDR1 and CDR2: SGHRS, YFSETQ. The V end lost 3 bases, the J end lost 0 bases, and 3 bases lay between the germline ends. The CDR3 contains 13 residues. This CDR3 reads CASSYANTGELFF. DNA for the CDR3: TGCGCCAGCAGCTATGCGAACACCGGGGAGCTGTTTTTT.

The chain combines TRBV27 with TRBJ2-7; 7 nucleotides line up with TRBD2. CDR3 length: 14 residues. V was clipped by 6 bases and J by 3 bases; unmatched bases: 8. CDR1 is MNHEY, CDR2 SMNVEV, per germline (reference sequence). DNA of the CDR3: TGTGCCAGCAGCCCGGACTGGGGGGGCTACGAGCAGTACTTC. Its protein product is CASSPDWGGYEQYF.

The chain links TRBV4-1 to TRBJ2-7; D ambiguous. Trimming stripped 1 base from V and 8 bases from J, with 6 bases between. Per germline, CDR1 MGHRA and CDR2 YSYEKL. CDR3 length: 11 amino acids. Written as DNA, the CDR3 is TGCGCCAGCAGCCAAGCCAGCAAGCAGTACTTC. This sequence encodes CASSQASKQYF.

The chain uses TRBV30 and TRBJ2-1, with D possibly TRBD1 on 5 matching bases. Trimming took off 4 bases at V and 0 bases at J, with 13 bases between the two ends. The CDR3 consists of 15 residues. Germline V gives CDR1 GTSNPN, CDR2 SVGIG (reference sequence). The CDR3 is CAWTGATRSYNEQFF. The CDR3 region has the DNA TGTGCCTGGACTGGGGCCACACGCTCCTACAATGAGCAGTTCTTC.

A few counts support this clone. This chain links TRBV30 with TRBJ1-1; the D gene is possibly TRBD1 (6 bases). Trimming pared 3 bases from V and 3 bases from J, leaving 17 bases between. The CDR3 has 15 amino acids. CDR1 is GTSNPN, CDR2 SVGIG, per germline (reference sequence). The CDR3 is CAWRKGGSSDTEAFF. The CDR3 region has the DNA TGTGCCTGGAGAAAGGGGGGGAGTTCGGACACTGAAGCTTTCTTT.

The CDR3 sequence is CASSLGAPLGYTF. CDR3 bases: TGTGCCAGCAGTTTGGGGGCCCCTCTTGGCTACACCTTC. The gene calls are TRBV28 and TRBJ1-2; TRBD1 might be the D (6 bases). Per the germline V gene, CDR1 is MDHEN and CDR2 is SYDVKM. V lost 3 bases to trimming and J lost 7 bases, with 12 bases between them. The CDR3 has 13 amino acids.

This clone was recorded a few times. The gene calls are TRBV5-4 and TRBJ1-3; tentative D call: TRBD1 (5 bases). The germline CDR1 and CDR2 sequences are SGHNT and YYREEE (reference sequence). CDR3 size: 14 residues. The V gene lost 2 bases and the J gene lost 0 bases, with 6 bases spanning the gap. The DNA of the CDR3 is TGTGCCAGCAGCTTACAGGACTCTGGAAACACCATATATTTT. Encoded protein: CASSLQDSGNTIYF.

J is TRBJ2-6 and V is TRBV15; D remains ambiguous. The CDR3 is 15 amino acids. CDR1 and CDR2 from the germline V gene are LNHNV and YYDKDF (reference sequence). The V end lost 4 bases, the J end lost 2 bases, and 9 bases lay between the germline ends. Written as DNA, the CDR3 is TGTGCCACCAGCATCTCTCCCCCTGGGGCCAACGTCCTGACTTTC. Translating gives CATSISPPGANVLTF.

V is TRBV18 and J is TRBJ2-5; D unclear. Germline CDR1 is KGHSH and CDR2 is LQKENI. This CDR3 has 14 amino acids. V was trimmed by 2 bases and J by 2 bases, leaving 9 bases between them. The chain's CDR3 is CASSPGPAQETQYF. In DNA form, the CDR3 reads TGTGCCAGCTCACCAGGGCCTGCTCAAGAGACCCAGTACTTC.

The rearrangement joins TRBV7-3 to TRBJ2-3; D is perhaps TRBD2 (5 bases). V was cut by 5 bases and J by 0 bases, with 9 bases left in between. Per the germline V gene, CDR1 is SGHTA and CDR2 is FQGTGA. The CDR3 extends over 14 amino acids. The CDR3 here is CASSLGVSTDTQYF. The DNA of the CDR3 is TGTGCCAGCAGCCTCGGGGTCAGCACAGATACGCAGTATTTT.

The chain carries TRBV5-1 and TRBJ1-2; tentative D call: TRBD1 (6 bases). Germline CDR1 and CDR2: SGHRS and YFSETQ. The CDR3 is made up of 15 amino acids. Deletions cut 0 bases from V and 7 bases from J, with 16 bases between. This CDR3 reads CASSLALGASGGYTF. The CDR3, as DNA: TGCGCCAGCAGCTTGGCCCTGGGGGCATCGGGTGGCTACACCTTC.

Worth noting for this clone: Other DNA sequences in this sample translate to the same CDR3. V usage is TRBV7-8 and J usage is TRBJ2-7; perhaps TRBD1 as D (6 bases). V gave up 5 bases and J gave up 4 bases, with 12 bases separating them. Germline V gene lookup returns CDR1 SGHVS and CDR2 FQNEAQ. The CDR3 contains 13 residues. DNA for the CDR3: TGTGCCAGCAGCGTACCACAGGGTTACGAGCAGTACTTC. Amino acid sequence: CASSVPQGYEQYF.

This rearrangement joins TRBV5-4 to TRBJ2-5; 7 positions match TRBD2. The CDR3 contains 14 residues. V lost 4 bases, J lost 5 bases, and 8 bases stayed unmatched. Looked up from germline, CDR1 is SGHNT and CDR2 is YYREEE (reference sequence). The CDR3 sequence: CASSPTSAWETQYF. The CDR3 DNA is TGTGCCAGCAGCCCTACTAGCGCTTGGGAGACCCAGTACTTC.

The V call is TRBV29-1, the J call TRBJ1-2; possible D gene TRBD1, 5 bases. The germline CDR1 and CDR2 sequences are SQVTM and ANQGSEA. The length of the CDR3 is 14 residues. Trimming pared 4 bases from V and 4 bases from J, leaving 16 bases between. DNA of the CDR3: TGCAGCGTTGCGGGGGTGAGGGAGGGCTATGGCTACACCTTC. Its translation is CSVAGVREGYGYTF.

This clone was picked up one time. V usage is TRBV4-2 and J usage is TRBJ1-4, with unresolved D. Germline CDR1 LGHNA, CDR2 YNFKEQ. This CDR3 is 19 amino acids long. The germline V and J ends were trimmed by 0 bases and 0 bases, with 17 bases remaining between them. CDR3 bases: TGTGCCAGCAGCCAAGACAAGGGAGACTTTACCTCAACTAATGAAAAACTGTTTTTT. Protein sequence: CASSQDKGDFTSTNEKLFF.

In regard to this clone: Different DNA sequences within this sample yield the same CDR3. V and J are TRBV9 and TRBJ2-3, with D possibly matching TRBD1 (6 bases). Germline CDR1 and CDR2: SGDLS and YYNGEE. With 0 bases removed from V and 2 bases from J, the gap between germline ends came to 13 bases. The CDR3 contains 16 residues. This CDR3 is CASSVGGHHSTDTQYF. In DNA form, the CDR3 reads TGTGCCAGCAGCGTAGGGGGACACCATTCCACAGATACGCAGTATTTT.

This chain's CDR3 is CASSLFAGRIQYF. The CDR3 nucleotides are TGTGCCAGCAGTTTATTTGCTGGCCGGATTCAGTACTTC. The rearrangement uses TRBV27 and TRBJ2-4; D gene unclear. CDR1 is MNHEY and CDR2 is SMNVEV in the germline V gene (reference sequence). CDR3 size: 13 residues. The V and J ends lost 1 base and 10 bases respectively, with 11 bases between them.

This clone occurred a few times. The chain joins TRBV5-6 to TRBJ1-2, with D tentatively TRBD1 (5 bases). Germline V lookup: CDR1 SGHDT, CDR2 YYEEEE. CDR3 length equals 14 residues. V lost 4 bases to trimming and J lost 12 bases, with 22 bases between them. CDR3 sequence (DNA): TGTGCCAGCAGCCGGGGGGAACCCTCGGTGGGGGACACCTTC. Protein: CASSRGEPSVGDTF.

The V and J genes are TRBV6-6 and TRBJ2-7; D unclear. The CDR3 runs 12 residues. V lost 6 bases and J lost 2, with 8 bases in between. Per germline, CDR1 MNHNY and CDR2 SVGAGI (reference sequence). CDR3 region: CASRDATYEQYF. CDR3 bases: TGTGCCAGCAGGGATGCCACCTACGAGCAGTACTTC.

The V and J genes are TRBV29-1 and TRBJ1-2; tentative D call: TRBD1 (5 bases). The germline gives CDR1 SQVTM, CDR2 ANQGSEA. The CDR3 extends over 12 amino acids. V lost 3 bases and J 4 bases, leaving 9 bases between the germline ends. CDR3 DNA: TGCAGCGTTGACGCCGGGGGCTATGGCTACACCTTC. It translates to CSVDAGGYGYTF.

The chain recombines TRBV11-2 with TRBJ2-1; TRBD2 matches at 8 bases. CDR3 length equals 15 residues. V shed 0 bases, J shed 7 bases, and the junction held 5 bases outside the gene matches. CDR1 is SGHAT and CDR2 is FQNNGV in the germline V gene. The CDR3 DNA reads TGTGCCAGCAGCTTAGACCACGGGGGGGGTAATGAGCAGTTCTTC. Its protein is CASSLDHGGGNEQFF.

J is TRBJ2-7 and V is TRBV6-1, with D possibly being TRBD1 or TRBD2 (5 bases each). V lost 1 base and J 2 bases, leaving 12 bases between the germline ends. Germline CDR1 and CDR2: MNHNS and SASEGT. This CDR3 is built from 15 residues. The CDR3 DNA is TGTGCCAGCAGTGAAGAGTGGGGGACCACCTACGAGCAGTACTTC. Encoded protein: CASSEEWGTTYEQYF.

This rearrangement joins TRBV29-1 to TRBJ1-2; D might be TRBD1 (5 bases). Germline V gives CDR1 SQVTM, CDR2 ANQGSEA. This CDR3 has 12 residues. V was cut by 7 bases and J by 5 bases, with 14 bases left in between. CDR3 region: CSANSGIYGYTF. The DNA for the CDR3 is TGCAGCGCTAATTCAGGGATATATGGCTACACCTTC.

As for this clone: Relative to the germline gene, one junction end is altered; a read error may explain this. V usage is TRBV6-6 and J usage is TRBJ2-7; D is perhaps TRBD2 (7 bases). Germline CDR1 MNHNY, CDR2 SVGAGI (reference sequence). CDR3 length: 16 residues. Written as DNA, the CDR3 is TGTGCCAGCAGTTACTCTTTGGGCGGGGGCTCCGACGAGCAGTACTTC. It translates to CASSYSLGGGSDEQYF.

The chain is built from TRBV11-1 and TRBJ2-2, with 7 positions matching TRBD2. Trimming took 3 bases from V and 0 from J; bases not matched to a gene: 10. The CDR3 contains 18 residues. The V gene's germline CDR1 is SGHAT and CDR2 FQDESV (reference sequence). In DNA form, the CDR3 reads TGTGCCAGCAGCTTTCGACCGGGACTACCGACGAACACCGGGGAGCTGTTTTTT. It codes for CASSFRPGLPTNTGELFF.

The chain has TRBV9 and TRBJ1-2; TRBD1 might be the D (5 bases). The V gene's germline CDR1 is SGDLS and CDR2 YYNGEE. The CDR3 is 14 amino acids. Trimming cost V 0 bases and J 4 bases, with 10 bases left between them. The CDR3 coding sequence is TGTGCCAGCAGCGTAGGGGCAGGGTCCTATGGCTACACCTTC. This translates into CASSVGAGSYGYTF.

The V call is TRBV6-6, the J call TRBJ1-3; D is perhaps TRBD1 (6 bases). Trimming took 8 bases from V and 4 from J, leaving 15 bases between them. In germline, CDR1 is MNHNY, CDR2 SVGAGI (reference sequence). The CDR3 loop spans 14 amino acids. CDR3 residues: CASRGGAEGNTIYF. CDR3 coding DNA: TGTGCCAGCCGAGGGGGGGCGGAAGGAAACACCATATATTTT.

V usage is TRBV11-2 and J usage is TRBJ2-3, with 8 bases matching TRBD1. The ends lost 5 bases at V and 3 bases at J; junction bases unmatched: 10. The CDR3 totals 16 residues. CDR1 and CDR2 (germline): SGHAT, FQNNGV. DNA of the CDR3: TGTGCCAGCAGCGAGAGAGGACAGGGTGGGACAGATACGCAGTATTTT. Protein: CASSERGQGGTDTQYF. Full variable domain (rest looked up from reference TRBV11-2 and TRBJ2-3): EAGVAQSPRYKIIEKRQSVAFWCNPISGHATLYWYQQILGQGPKLLIQFQNNGVVDDSQLPKDRFSAERLKGVDSTLKIQPAKLEDSAVYLCASSERGQGGTDTQYFGPGTRLTVL.

The chain recombines TRBV5-1 with TRBJ1-1, with 7 bases lining up with TRBD1. The V gene end was trimmed by 0 bases and the J gene end by 1 base; junction bases not matched to a gene: 3. The V gene's germline CDR1 is SGHRS and CDR2 YFSETQ. This CDR3 is built from 15 residues. Written as DNA, the CDR3 is TGCGCCAGCAGCTTGGGGAACAGGGGGAACACTGAAGCTTTCTTT. Translation gives CASSLGNRGNTEAFF.

A remark on this clone: The junction does not match germline at one end; this may be a read error. The chain uses TRBV7-8 and TRBJ2-2, with TRBD2 identical over 11 bases. The CDR3 has 16 amino acids. Germline V gene data show CDR1 as SGHVS and CDR2 as FQNEAQ. The CDR3 DNA sequence: TGTGCCAGCAGCCGGAGCAATCCGACTAGCGGGGCCGCCCTTAATTTT. Its translation is CASSRSNPTSGAALNF.